This TCR beta chain emerged from a study of T-cell reconstitution after alpha-beta-depleted transplantation in children. This clonotype was found a few times. Using unique molecular identifiers, the investigators prepared the TCRbeta library. MiXCR, applied by TCRdb to the PCR reads, yields one record per CDR3 protein. The profile shows roughly 500,000 distinct CDR3 sequences, approximately 32% of them singletons. Germline V gene lookup returns CDR1 SGHDT and CDR2 YYEEEE. The CDR3 has 15 amino acids. V was shortened by 4 bases and J by 3 bases, with 15 bases between the two germline ends. V is TRBV5-6 and J is TRBJ2-3; perhaps TRBD1 as D (5 bases). Here the sequenced sample was PBMCs from the stem cell graft donor, taken from the stem cell graft. The sequence was collected from a human donor who donated a stem cell graft to a child with aplastic anemia. The CDR3 DNA is TGTGCCAGCAGCACCGCCAGGGAAAGTACAGATACGCAGTATTTT. This translates into CASSTARESTDTQYF.